These T cell receptor beta chains were read from a single sample in a study of beta chain features in type 1 diabetes. This table comes from immunoSEQ multiplex PCR, and its TCRdb copy is limited to in-frame clones, with some not included. The sample has about 210,000 clones, 11% seen once. Sequenced material: central memory CD4+ T cells from blood. All receptors derive from a man in his late teens or twenties in good health. Both conserved end residues are trimmed from each CDR3.

V gene: TRBV11-1
J gene: TRBJ2-4
CDR3 protein: ASSPGQGTPKNIQY

V gene: TRBV25-1
J gene: TRBJ2-3
CDR3 protein: ASSDPTRTDTQY

V gene: TRBV13
J gene: TRBJ2-7
CDR3 protein: ASSPDTGTSGSYEQY

V gene: TRBV28
J gene: TRBJ2-1
CDR3 protein: ASSLRGLAGRFEQF

V gene: TRBV5-1
J gene: TRBJ2-5
CDR3 protein: ASSLSPQETQY

V gene: TRBV5-1
J gene: TRBJ2-1
CDR3 protein: ASSLGTGTSGRGPEQF

V gene: TRBV10-3
J gene: TRBJ2-2
CDR3 protein: AISGSGPNTGELF

V gene: TRBV5-4
J gene: TRBJ2-5
CDR3 protein: ASSLGRVGLGQETQY

V gene: TRBV30
J gene: TRBJ2-1
CDR3 protein: AWSAGTGERSWAYNEQF

V gene: TRBV5-6
J gene: TRBJ1-1
CDR3 protein: ASSRSTNTEAF

V gene: TRBV19
J gene: TRBJ1-1
CDR3 protein: ASSSLQMSTEAF

V gene: TRBV30
J gene: TRBJ2-7
CDR3 protein: AWSVRGGSPSAEQY

V gene: TRBV11-3
J gene: TRBJ2-3
CDR3 protein: ASSLGTSGRADTQY

V gene: TRBV19
J gene: TRBJ2-3
CDR3 protein: ASSMQLAGTDTQY

V gene: TRBV19
J gene: TRBJ2-5
CDR3 protein: ASSNRRLGQETQY

V gene: TRBV7-2
J gene: TRBJ2-4
CDR3 protein: ASSPPRGDIAKNIQY

V gene: TRBV5-1
J gene: TRBJ2-1
CDR3 protein: ASSRSGTSQDNEQF

V gene: TRBV5-4
J gene: TRBJ2-7
CDR3 protein: ASSPREGAPYPQY

V gene: TRBV14
J gene: TRBJ2-2
CDR3 protein: ASSHRRTSGRKAGELF

V gene: TRBV14
J gene: TRBJ2-1
CDR3 protein: ASSQDRAGTSYNEQF

V gene: TRBV7-2
J gene: TRBJ2-7
CDR3 protein: ASIARDRTYEQY

V gene: TRBV5-8
J gene: TRBJ2-7
CDR3 protein: ASSFAGRTYEQY

V gene: TRBV7-2
J gene: TRBJ2-1
CDR3 protein: ASSLAPVGDNEQF

V gene: TRBV7-9
J gene: TRBJ1-1
CDR3 protein: ASSSQDNTEAF

V gene: TRBV5-4
J gene: TRBJ2-2
CDR3 protein: ASYGAQGDTGELF

V gene: TRBV1
J gene: TRBJ2-1
CDR3 protein: TSSQDRSGDEQF

V gene: TRBV10-3
J gene: TRBJ2-7
CDR3 protein: AISGVGNYEQY

V gene: TRBV4-3
J gene: TRBJ2-1
CDR3 protein: ASSQGSSGEQF

V gene: TRBV7-3
J gene: TRBJ2-1
CDR3 protein: ASSLRSGRAYNEQF

V gene: TRBV30
J gene: TRBJ1-2
CDR3 protein: AWSVWDSDYGYT

V gene: TRBV25-1
J gene: TRBJ2-1
CDR3 protein: ASSMGLAGVNEQF

V gene: TRBV5-4
J gene: TRBJ2-3
CDR3 protein: ASSLGLAGSTDTQY

V gene: TRBV6-1
J gene: TRBJ2-1
CDR3 protein: ASSEFLNEQF

V gene: TRBV7-9
J gene: TRBJ2-3
CDR3 protein: ASSLGLAGESGTDTQY

V gene: TRBV29-1
J gene: TRBJ2-1
CDR3 protein: SVTGRYNEQF

V gene: TRBV6-6
J gene: TRBJ2-7
CDR3 protein: ASSYTPSGGSYEQY

V gene: TRBV13
J gene: TRBJ2-3
CDR3 protein: ASSLGGYTDTQY